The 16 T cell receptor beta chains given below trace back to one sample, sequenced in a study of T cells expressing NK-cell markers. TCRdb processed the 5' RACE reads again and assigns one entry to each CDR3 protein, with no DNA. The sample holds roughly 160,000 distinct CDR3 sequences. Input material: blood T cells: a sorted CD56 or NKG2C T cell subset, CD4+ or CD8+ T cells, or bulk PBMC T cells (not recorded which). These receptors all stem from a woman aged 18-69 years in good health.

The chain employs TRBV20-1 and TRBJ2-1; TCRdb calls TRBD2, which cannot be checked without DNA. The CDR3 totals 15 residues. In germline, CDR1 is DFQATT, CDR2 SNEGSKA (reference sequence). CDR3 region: CSATALLTVYNEQFF.

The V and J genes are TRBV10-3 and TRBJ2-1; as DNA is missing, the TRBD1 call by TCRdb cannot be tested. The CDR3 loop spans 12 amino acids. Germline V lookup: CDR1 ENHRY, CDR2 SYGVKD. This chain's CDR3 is CAISGVDRGQFF.

The CDR3 loop reads CASSQAVGLYEQYF. This rearrangement joins TRBV3-1 to TRBJ2-7; TCRdb gives TRBD2 as the D gene, but with no DNA this cannot be confirmed. This CDR3 contains 14 residues. Germline CDR1 is LGHDT and CDR2 is YNNKEL (reference sequence).

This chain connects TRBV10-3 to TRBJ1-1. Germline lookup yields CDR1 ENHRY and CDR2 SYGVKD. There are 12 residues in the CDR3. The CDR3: CAIQDMNTEAFF.

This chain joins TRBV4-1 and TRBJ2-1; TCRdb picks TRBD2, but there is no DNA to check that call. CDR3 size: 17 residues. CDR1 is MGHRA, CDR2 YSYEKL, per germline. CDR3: CASSQAPKAGSNNEQFF.

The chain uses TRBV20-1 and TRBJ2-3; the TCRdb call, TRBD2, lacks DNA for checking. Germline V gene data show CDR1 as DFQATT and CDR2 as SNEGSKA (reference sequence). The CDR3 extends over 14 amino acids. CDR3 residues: CSTYRVGSTDTQYF.

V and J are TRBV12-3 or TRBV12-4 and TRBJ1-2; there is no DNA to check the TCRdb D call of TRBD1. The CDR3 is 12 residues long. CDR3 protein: CASSRDSKVYTF.

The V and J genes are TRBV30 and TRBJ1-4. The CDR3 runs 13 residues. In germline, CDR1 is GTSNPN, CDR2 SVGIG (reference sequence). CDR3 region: CAWSVWGSGKLFF.

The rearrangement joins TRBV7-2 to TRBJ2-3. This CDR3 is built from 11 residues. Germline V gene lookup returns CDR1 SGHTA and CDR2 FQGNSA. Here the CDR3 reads CASSGLGTQYF.

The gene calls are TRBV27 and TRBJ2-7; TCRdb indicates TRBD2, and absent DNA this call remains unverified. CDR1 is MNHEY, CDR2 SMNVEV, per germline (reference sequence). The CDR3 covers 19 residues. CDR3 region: CASSTLGLAGGPPRSEQYF.

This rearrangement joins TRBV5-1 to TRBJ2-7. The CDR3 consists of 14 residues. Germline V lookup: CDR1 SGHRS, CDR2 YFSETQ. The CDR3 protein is CASSRDGSSYEQYF.

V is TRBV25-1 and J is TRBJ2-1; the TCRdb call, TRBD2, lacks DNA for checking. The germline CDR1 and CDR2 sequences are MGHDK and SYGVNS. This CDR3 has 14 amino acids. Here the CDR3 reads CASSLSGGAIEQFF. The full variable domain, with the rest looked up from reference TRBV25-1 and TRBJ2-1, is EADIYQTPRYLVIGTGKKITLECSQTMGHDKMYWYQQDPGMELHLIHYSYGVNSTEKGDLSSESTVSRIRTEHFPLTLESARPSHTSQYLCASSLSGGAIEQFFGPGTRLTVL.

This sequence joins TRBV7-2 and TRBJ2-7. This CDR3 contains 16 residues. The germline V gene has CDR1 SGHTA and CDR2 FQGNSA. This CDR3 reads CASSPRTGNLFYEQYF.

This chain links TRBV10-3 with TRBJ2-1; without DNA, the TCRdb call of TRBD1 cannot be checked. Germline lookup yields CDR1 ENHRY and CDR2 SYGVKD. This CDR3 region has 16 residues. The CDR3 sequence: CAIREGDRGSYNEQFF.

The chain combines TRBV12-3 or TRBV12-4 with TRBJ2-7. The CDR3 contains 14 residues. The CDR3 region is CASSLEAGSYEQYF.

CDR3 loop: CASAGAVYNEQFF. The V and J genes are TRBV12-3 or TRBV12-4 and TRBJ2-1; the TCRdb call, TRBD2, lacks DNA for checking. The CDR3 extends over 13 amino acids.